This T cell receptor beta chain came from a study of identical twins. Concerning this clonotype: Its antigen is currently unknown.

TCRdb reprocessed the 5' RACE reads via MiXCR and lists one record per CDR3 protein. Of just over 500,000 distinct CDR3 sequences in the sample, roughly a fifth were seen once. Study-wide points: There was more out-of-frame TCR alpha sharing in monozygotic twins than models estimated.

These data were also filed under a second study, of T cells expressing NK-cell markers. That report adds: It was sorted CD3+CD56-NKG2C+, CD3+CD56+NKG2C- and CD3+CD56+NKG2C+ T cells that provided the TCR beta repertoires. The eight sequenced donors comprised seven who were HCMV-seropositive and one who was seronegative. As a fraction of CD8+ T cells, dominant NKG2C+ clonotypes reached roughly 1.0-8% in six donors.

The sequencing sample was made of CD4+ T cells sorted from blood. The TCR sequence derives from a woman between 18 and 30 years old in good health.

The CDR3 sequence is CATAERGGRNEQFF. In DNA form, the CDR3 reads TGTGCCACCGCGGAACGGGGGGGCCGGAATGAGCAGTTCTTC. The chain joins TRBV24-1 to TRBJ2-1, with 8 bases identical to TRBD2. The CDR3 length is 14 residues. The germline CDR1 and CDR2 sequences are KGHDR and SFDVKD. The V segment lost 9 bases and the J segment 7 bases; nucleotides outside the gene matches: 10.